These 9 T cell receptor beta chains came from one sample sequenced in a study of CXCR3-negative and CXCR3-positive naive CD8 T cells. TRB cDNA libraries were made by UMI-labeled 5' RACE. TCRdb reanalyzed the 5' RACE reads and collapses them to one entry per CDR3 protein, without DNA. Its table lists roughly 89,000 distinct CDR3 sequences. Sequences were obtained from naive CXCR3- CD8+ T cells from blood. As to subset: CD45RO-CCR7+CD27+CD95- naive CD8+ T cells lacking CXCR3 (TNR3-). The receptors stem from a human donor in good health. Some clones in this sample may be carry-over from other donors' samples.

The chain recombines TRBV28 with TRBJ2-7. Germline assignment: CDR1 MDHEN and CDR2 SYDVKM. CDR3 length: 13 residues. This CDR3 is CASSFWDPYEQYF.

This chain connects TRBV18 to TRBJ2-1. Germline CDR1 reads KGHSH; CDR2 reads LQKENI. The CDR3 totals 12 residues. CDR3: CASSPFGGEQFF.

CDR3: CSVILLREGYEQYF. The V gene is TRBV29-1, the J gene TRBJ2-7; the TRBD2 assignment by TCRdb is unverifiable without DNA. This CDR3 is 14 amino acids long. Germline CDR1 SQVTM, CDR2 ANQGSEA.

This chain connects TRBV20-1 to TRBJ2-7; TCRdb designates TRBD2, a call that cannot be tested without DNA. CDR1 is DFQATT and CDR2 is SNEGSKA in the germline V gene (reference sequence). This CDR3 has 14 amino acids. CDR3 sequence reads: CSATASGPSYEQYF.

This sequence joins TRBV25-1 and TRBJ2-1. There are 12 residues in the CDR3. Per the germline V gene, CDR1 is MGHDK and CDR2 is SYGVNS. This CDR3 is CASSYMKGEQFF.

This chain links TRBV21-1 with TRBJ2-7; checking the TCRdb D call of TRBD1 is not possible without DNA. TRBV21-1 is an annotated pseudogene. The CDR3 covers 15 residues. The CDR3 is CASNPQGPELLEQYF.

The chain couples TRBV29-1 to TRBJ2-5; TCRdb names TRBD1, which stays unverified in the absence of DNA. From germline, CDR1 is SQVTM and CDR2 ANQGSEA. The CDR3 covers 13 residues. The CDR3: CSVVPGPPETQYF.

This CDR3 is CASSPLEPGFGQFF. V gene TRBV3-1 combines with J gene TRBJ2-1; lacking DNA, the TRBD1 call made by TCRdb goes unchecked. The CDR3 totals 14 residues. CDR1 and CDR2 (germline): LGHDT, YNNKEL (reference sequence).

The chain carries TRBV7-2 and TRBJ2-3; without DNA, the TCRdb call of TRBD1 cannot be checked. Per the germline V gene, CDR1 is SGHTA and CDR2 is FQGNSA. The CDR3 spans 18 residues. This chain's CDR3 is CASSFHRDRPYDTDTQYF.